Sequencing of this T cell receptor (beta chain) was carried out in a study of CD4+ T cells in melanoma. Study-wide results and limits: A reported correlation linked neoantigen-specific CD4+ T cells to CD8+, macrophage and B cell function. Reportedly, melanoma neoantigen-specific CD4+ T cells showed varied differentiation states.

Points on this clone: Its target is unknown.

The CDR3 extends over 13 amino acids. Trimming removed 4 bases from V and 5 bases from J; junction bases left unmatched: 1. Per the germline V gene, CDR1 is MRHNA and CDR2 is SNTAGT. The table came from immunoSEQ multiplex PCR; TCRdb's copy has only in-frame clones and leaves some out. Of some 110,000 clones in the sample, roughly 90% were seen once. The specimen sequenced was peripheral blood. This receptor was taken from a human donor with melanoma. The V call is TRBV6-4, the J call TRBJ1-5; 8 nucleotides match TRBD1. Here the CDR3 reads CASSAGGHQPQHF. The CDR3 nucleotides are TGTGCCAGCAGTGCAGGGGGCCATCAGCCCCAGCATTTT.